A single sample gave rise to the 17 T cell receptor beta chains below, sequenced in a study of blood T cell repertoires in COVID-19. Libraries were prepared by immunoSEQ multiplex PCR; TCRdb keeps only in-frame clonotypes and omits some of them. The sample contains under 150,000 clones, 75% to 90% of which appear only once. The source material was PBMCs or T cells enriched from blood (not recorded which). Receptors were obtained from a man aged 45-60 years in a cohort exposed to, infected with or recovered from COVID-19 (not recorded which).

The chain links TRBV30 to TRBJ1-2, with D possibly being TRBD1 (6 bases). The germline gives CDR1 GTSNPN, CDR2 SVGIG (reference sequence). V was shortened by 6 bases and J by 2 bases, with 7 bases between the two germline ends. The CDR3 runs 11 residues. The CDR3 here is CACGQNYGYTF. In nucleotides, the CDR3 is TGTGCCTGTGGACAGAACTATGGCTACACCTTC.

This chain connects TRBV5-5 to TRBJ1-5, with 7 bases matching TRBD1. The CDR3 runs 14 residues. Germline CDR1 reads SGHKS; CDR2 reads YYEKEE (reference sequence). The J segment lost 4 bases and the V segment lost 4 bases, leaving 5 bases of the junction unmatched. The CDR3 bases are TGTGCCAGCAGCCCCGGACAGGTTAATCAGCCCCAGCATTTT. Translation: CASSPGQVNQPQHF.

V gene TRBV28 combines with J gene TRBJ1-6; D not certain. CDR1 is MDHEN and CDR2 is SYDVKM in the germline V gene. The CDR3 has 14 residues. V was trimmed by 3 bases and J by 9 bases, leaving 12 bases between them. Written as DNA, the CDR3 is TGTGCCAGCAGTTTTAGTCTCGGGAGTTCACCCCTCCACTTT. It yields the protein CASSFSLGSSPLHF.

A word on this clone: One end of the junction fails to match germline, which may point to a read error. This chain links TRBV7-8 with TRBJ1-6; the D gene is possibly TRBD1 (6 bases). The CDR3 is 13 amino acids. Germline V gene sequence: CDR1 SGHVS, CDR2 FQNEAQ. CDR3 sequence: CASGRARTDSPLF. Here the CDR3 DNA reads TGTGCCAGCGGCCGCGCCAGGACGGACAGCCCACTGTTC. Using reference TRBV7-8 and TRBJ1-6 for the parts outside the CDR3, the full variable domain is GAGVSQSPRYKVAKRGQDVALRCDPISGHVSLFWYQQALGQGPEFLTYFQNEAQLDKSGLPSDRFFAERPEGSVSTLKIQRTQQEDSAVYLCASGRARTDSPLFGNGTRLTVT.

The chain has TRBV5-1 and TRBJ2-1; D is perhaps TRBD1 (7 bases). The CDR3 is 18 residues long. Germline values: CDR1 SGHRS, CDR2 YFSETQ. Trimming pared 3 bases from V and 0 bases from J, leaving 19 bases between. The CDR3 nucleotides are TGCGCCAGCAGCTCGAAGGTAGGGAGGACAGGCTCCTACAATGAGCAGTTCTTC. The encoded protein is CASSSKVGRTGSYNEQFF. The whole variable domain, remainder taken from reference TRBV5-1 and TRBJ2-1, is KAGVTQTPRYLIKTRGQQVTLSCSPISGHRSVSWYQQTPGQGLQFLFEYFSETQRNKGNFPGRFSGRQFSNSRSEMNVSTLELGDSALYLCASSSKVGRTGSYNEQFFGPGTRLTVL.

This chain links TRBV4-2 with TRBJ2-1; 8 bases line up with TRBD1. Germline V gene sequence: CDR1 LGHNA, CDR2 YNFKEQ. This CDR3 is built from 16 residues. V was pared by 4 bases and J by 2 bases, with 7 bases of the junction left unmatched. The CDR3 region is CASSLKTGVPYNEQFF. The CDR3 DNA reads as TGTGCCAGCAGCCTAAAGACAGGGGTTCCCTACAATGAGCAGTTCTTC.

In this sample, this clone turned up once. The chain combines TRBV19 with TRBJ2-7, with a possible D match to TRBD2 (5 bases). The V end was cut by 6 bases, the J end by 1 base, with 13 bases between. The V gene's germline CDR1 is LNHDA and CDR2 SQIVND (reference sequence). CDR3 length: 14 residues. Here the CDR3 DNA reads TGTGCCAGTAGCCCGGCTCAGCGGTCCTACGAGCAGTACTTC. It yields the protein CASSPAQRSYEQYF. Complete variable domain (other parts from reference TRBV19 and TRBJ2-7): DGGITQSPKYLFRKEGQNVTLSCEQNLNHDAMYWYRQDPGQGLRLIYYSQIVNDFQKGDIAEGYSVSREKKESFPLTVTSAQKNPTAFYLCASSPAQRSYEQYFGPGTRLTVT.

The genes are TRBV30 and TRBJ1-2; D uncertain. The CDR3 sequence is 15 residues long. The germline V gene has CDR1 GTSNPN and CDR2 SVGIG (reference sequence). Trimming removed 2 bases at V and 2 bases at J, with 15 bases between. CDR3 sequence: CAWSNFAGRNYGYTF. The CDR3 DNA is TGTGCCTGGAGTAACTTCGCGGGCAGAAACTATGGCTACACCTTC.

The chain employs TRBV7-2 and TRBJ2-7; TRBD1 aligns across 8 bases. V was pared by 5 bases and J by 7 bases, with 7 bases of the junction left unmatched. Germline values: CDR1 SGHTA, CDR2 FQGNSA. The CDR3 loop spans 13 amino acids. DNA for the CDR3: TGTGCCAGCAGCGGTGACAGGGGTCGAGAGCAGTACTTC. Protein: CASSGDRGREQYF.

V usage is TRBV15 and J usage is TRBJ2-1; 7 nucleotides match TRBD2. CDR1 and CDR2 from the germline V gene are LNHNV and YYDKDF (reference sequence). The CDR3 extends over 16 amino acids. J gave up 8 bases and V 0 bases, and 10 bases lay outside the gene matches. CDR3 residues: CATSRDIGEGIDEQFF. As DNA, the CDR3 is TGTGCCACCAGCAGAGATATAGGGGAGGGGATAGATGAGCAGTTCTTC.

This clone came up once. The J gene is TRBJ2-2, the V gene TRBV5-1; D may be TRBD2 (5 bases). The CDR3 totals 15 residues. V dropped 4 bases and J dropped 0 bases, with 10 bases sitting between them. CDR1 and CDR2 (germline): SGHRS, YFSETQ. CDR3 sequence (DNA): TGCGCCAGCAGCGCTGGACTGGCGAACACCGGGGAGCTGTTTTTT. Translating it yields CASSAGLANTGELFF.

This chain joins TRBV10-3 and TRBJ2-1, with D possibly TRBD2 on 6 matching bases. Per germline, CDR1 ENHRY and CDR2 SYGVKD. Trimming took 2 bases from V and 4 from J, leaving 15 bases between them. The CDR3 runs to 16 residues. In nucleotides, the CDR3 is TGTGCCATCAGTGAGGGGGGGTCACTCGGGTACAATGAGCAGTTCTTC. Protein: CAISEGGSLGYNEQFF.

The sample holds one count of this clone. The chain uses TRBV5-1 and TRBJ2-2; TRBD2 matches at 12 bases. The V gene end was trimmed by 4 bases and the J gene end by 7 bases; junction bases not matched to a gene: 8. The CDR3 sequence is 16 residues long. Germline CDR1 reads SGHRS; CDR2 reads YFSETQ. CDR3 sequence reads: CASSPTSGGMDGELFF. The CDR3 DNA sequence: TGCGCCAGCAGCCCTACTAGCGGGGGGATGGACGGGGAGCTGTTTTTT.

This clone was counted a few times. The chain is built from TRBV11-2 and TRBJ2-7; 7 nucleotides agree with TRBD1. V dropped 1 base and J dropped 3; count of bases not matched to a gene: 3. This CDR3 comprises 14 residues. Germline-derived CDR1 and CDR2 are SGHAT and FQNNGV. The CDR3 nucleotides read TGTGCCAGCAGCTTAGTGGGGACAGTCTACGAGCAGTACTTC. Its translation: CASSLVGTVYEQYF. Full variable domain (rest looked up from reference TRBV11-2 and TRBJ2-7): EAGVAQSPRYKIIEKRQSVAFWCNPISGHATLYWYQQILGQGPKLLIQFQNNGVVDDSQLPKDRFSAERLKGVDSTLKIQPAKLEDSAVYLCASSLVGTVYEQYFGPGTRLTVT.

The chain joins TRBV19 to TRBJ2-5, with 15 bases that match TRBD2. CDR1 and CDR2 (germline): LNHDA, SQIVND (reference sequence). The CDR3 contains 17 residues. V shed 5 bases and J 5 bases; nucleotides not matched to a gene: 9. Written as DNA, the CDR3 is TGTGCCAGTAGTGCCGGACTAGCGGGGGGGAGGTCGGAGACCCAGTACTTC. It is translated as CASSAGLAGGRSETQYF.

The chain recombines TRBV9 with TRBJ2-7; 11 nucleotides align to TRBD2. Per the germline V gene, CDR1 is SGDLS and CDR2 is YYNGEE. The V gene end was trimmed by 4 bases and the J gene end by 2 bases; junction bases not matched to a gene: 5. The CDR3 consists of 15 residues. The CDR3 region is CASSPGLAATYEQYF. The CDR3 DNA follows: TGTGCCAGCAGCCCGGGACTAGCGGCCACCTACGAGCAGTACTTC.

The chain couples TRBV13 to TRBJ2-5; D is possibly TRBD2 (6 bases). This CDR3 comprises 15 residues. CDR1 is PRHDT and CDR2 is FYEKMQ in the germline V gene (reference sequence). The V end lost 1 base, the J end lost 4 bases, and 13 bases lay between the germline ends. The CDR3 reads CASSLDGGMRETQYF. DNA of the CDR3: TGTGCCAGCAGCTTAGATGGGGGGATGAGAGAGACCCAGTACTTC.